This is a list of T cell receptor beta chains from one sample in a study of CD8 T cells in Susac syndrome. TCRdb reanalysed the immunoSEQ multiplex PCR reads using MiXCR and keeps one entry per CDR3 protein. The profile covers about 150,000 distinct CDR3 sequences, with roughly 95% appearing a single time and 0.15% taken by the ten largest. The sample consisted of CD8+ T cells from PBMCs. Every receptor here comes from a human donor with multiple sclerosis. CDR3s include the opening cysteine and the closing phenylalanine or tryptophan. D genes are given only for firm matches. Part of the rows lack a size; the others show once, few, many or a class for expanded clones.

clone_size	d_call	v_call	j_call	cdr3_nt	cdr3_aa
.	TRBD1	TRBV20-1	TRBJ2-5	TGCAGTGCCAAATACAACAGGGGCAAAGAGACCCAGTACTTC	CSAKYNRGKETQYF
.	.	TRBV19	TRBJ2-1	TGTGCCAGTAGTAACAATGAGCAGTTCTTC	CASSNNEQFF
.	.	TRBV2	TRBJ2-1	TGTGCCAGCAGTGGAGTTACTACGGACCCCTACAATGAGCAGTTCTTC	CASSGVTTDPYNEQFF
.	.	TRBV5-6	TRBJ1-6	TGTGCCAGCAGCTTGTTTGGGGGGGGCGATTCACCCCTCCACTTT	CASSLFGGGDSPLHF
.	.	TRBV7-9	TRBJ1-2	TGTGCCAGCGGGGGCGCGGTAGAGGGTAACTATGGCTACACCTTC	CASGGAVEGNYGYTF
once	TRBD2	TRBV2	TRBJ2-3	TGTGCCAGCCTGCGGGGGGGCCTCGGAGATACGCAGTATTTT	CASLRGGLGDTQYF
.	.	TRBV30	TRBJ2-5	TGTGCCTGGAGTATGGCTGACGGAGAGACCCAGTACTTC	CAWSMADGETQYF
.	.	TRBV15	TRBJ2-5	TGTGCCACCAGCAGCGCAGGGGGGGCGGCTCTTGAGACCCAGTACTTC	CATSSAGGAALETQYF
.	TRBD1	TRBV19	TRBJ2-1	TGTGCCAGTAGTACGACGCAGGGGGCGGGTGAGCAGTTCTTC	CASSTTQGAGEQFF
.	.	TRBV27	TRBJ1-1	TGTGCCAGCAGTTTAACAGCTACAACTGAAGCTTTCTTT	CASSLTATTEAFF
once	TRBD1	TRBV5-1	TRBJ1-3	TGCGCCAGCAGCTCCGTGGACAGGTTAGCTGGAAACACCATATATTTT	CASSSVDRLAGNTIYF
once	.	TRBV15	TRBJ1-4	TGTGCCACCAGCAGAGCCCAGCAGGGGTTTAATGAAAAACTGTTTTTT	CATSRAQQGFNEKLFF
.	.	TRBV20-1	TRBJ1-1	TGCAGTGCTAGCCCTGTGGGCACTGAAGCTTTCTTT	CSASPVGTEAFF
.	.	TRBV12-3/TRBV12-4	TRBJ2-5	TGTGCCAGCAGTCCTACTAGGGGAGAGACCCAGTACTTC	CASSPTRGETQYF
.	.	TRBV30	TRBJ1-1	TGTGCCTGGAGTGTAGACACCAACACTGAAGCTTTCTTT	CAWSVDTNTEAFF